This T cell receptor beta chain was recorded in a study of blood T cells in healthy people across ages (dated by TCRdb to 2014 to 2015). For the study in its entirety: In model experiments, template switching captured about one uniquely barcoded TCR beta cDNA molecule for every two T cells. To track age-related changes in TCR beta repertoire diversity, the study relied on deep sequencing normalized with unique cDNA molecular identifiers. The donors were split into four age groups: young (average about 15 years), middle-aged (nearly 40), aged (62) and long-lived (under 85). To avoid experimental bias, donors of different ages were spread randomly across the sequencing lanes. The study analyzed two additional independent replicas of 1 million unique cDNA reads from the same blood draw for two donors, one aged 18 to 29 and one aged 80 or older. What the authors observed across the whole study: Estimates of total diversity based on one million sequenced T cells were considered lower bounds and underestimates. A strong correlation was found between observed TCR beta diversity and the percentage of naive T cells measured by flow cytometry. The CMV infection status of donors was not known, potentially confounding age-related changes in expanded clonotypes. Compared with the aged group, more naive CD4+ T cells, fewer expanded clones and increased TCR diversity were shown by the long-lived group, suggesting age selection. Observed TCR beta diversity per million T cells fell roughly linearly with age, and a significant reduction was already apparent by age around 40. Because profiling used bulk unsorted PBMCs, naive and antigen-experienced compartments could not be compared conclusively.

The donors were 40 or so Caucasian individuals from Russia, aged roughly 6 to 100 years, who were systemically healthy. Each donor gave 8.5 to 10 milliliters of peripheral blood, collected into EDTA-treated Vacutainer tubes. Ficoll-Paque density-gradient centrifugation was used to isolate PBMCs, with at least 7 million per sample. Total RNA was extracted from PBMCs with Trizol reagent, with at least 5.5 micrograms obtained per sample. The percentages of naive CD45RAhigh/CD27high T cells were determined by flow cytometry on a PBMC aliquot from every donor. As concerns this clonotype: The antigen it binds to is not known. No qualities accompany the bases; no much larger clone lies one base away.

Libraries were built with 5' RACE. The sequencer listed for this sample is Illumina HiSeq 2500. A second PCR of 7 to 11 cycles was performed with a sample-barcoded 5' primer and a J-beta primer mix. Each TCR beta cDNA molecule received a unique molecular identifier from a template-switch 5' adaptor carrying 12 random nucleotides. Each sample yielded at least 2.5 million CDR3-containing paired-end reads. First-strand cDNA synthesis was performed from all RNA using the Mint cDNA synthesis kit, with priming by a TRBC-specific oligonucleotide. All cDNA was treated with uracil-DNA glycosylase and then went through a first 18-cycle PCR with the universal primers M1SS and BC2_uni_R. The study's processing was this. Each sample was normalized by randomly selecting 1 million high-quality reads, each carrying a distinct molecular identifier. Instead of being binned into consensus sequences, reads with shared molecular identifiers were discarded. MiTCR, set to a Q25 quality threshold and the strictest error-elimination algorithm, was used for CDR3 identification, clonotype clustering and error correction. A nonparametric unseen species model with Euler transformation was used to estimate lower-bound total TCR beta diversity. TCRdb's own reprocessing of the public reads used fastp at Q25 and MiXCR and kept productive beta chains. All rows with the same CDR3 protein become a single entry with the most common DNA and genes. The V and J calls here are based on TCRdb, not the publication. For this sample there are about 680,000 distinct CDR3 sequences; about half appear just once. The top ten constitute about a third of the sample.

The germline V gene (reference sequence) sets CDR1 to SEHNR and CDR2 to FQNEAQ. Trimming at the junction amounts to 6 bases on V and 4 bases on J, and the germline ends lie 25 bases apart. The CDR3 spans 18 residues, from the cysteine through the phenylalanine. Solely the CDR3 DNA is kept, with 54 bases framed from the first base. This clonotype was sampled from a woman aged 60 to 75 in good health. The chain links TRBV7-9 with TRBJ2-1; tentative D gene TRBD1, with 6 bases matching. Sequencing used blood. The sequenced DNA is TGTGCCAGCAGTCCGCAGTACTCATACGGGACAAGATACAATGAGCAGTTCTTC. Its protein product is CASSPQYSYGTRYNEQFF.